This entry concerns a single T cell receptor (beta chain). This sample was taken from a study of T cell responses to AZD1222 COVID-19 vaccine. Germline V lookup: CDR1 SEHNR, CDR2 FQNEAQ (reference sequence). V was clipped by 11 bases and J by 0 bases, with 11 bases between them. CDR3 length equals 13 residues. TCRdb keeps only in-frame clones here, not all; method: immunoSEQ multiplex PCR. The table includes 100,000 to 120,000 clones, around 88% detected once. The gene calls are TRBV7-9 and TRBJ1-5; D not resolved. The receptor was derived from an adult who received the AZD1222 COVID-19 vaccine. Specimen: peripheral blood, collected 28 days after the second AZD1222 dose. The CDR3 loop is CAAALDSNQPQHF. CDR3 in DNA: TGTGCCGCCGCCTTGGATAGCAATCAGCCCCAGCATTTT.